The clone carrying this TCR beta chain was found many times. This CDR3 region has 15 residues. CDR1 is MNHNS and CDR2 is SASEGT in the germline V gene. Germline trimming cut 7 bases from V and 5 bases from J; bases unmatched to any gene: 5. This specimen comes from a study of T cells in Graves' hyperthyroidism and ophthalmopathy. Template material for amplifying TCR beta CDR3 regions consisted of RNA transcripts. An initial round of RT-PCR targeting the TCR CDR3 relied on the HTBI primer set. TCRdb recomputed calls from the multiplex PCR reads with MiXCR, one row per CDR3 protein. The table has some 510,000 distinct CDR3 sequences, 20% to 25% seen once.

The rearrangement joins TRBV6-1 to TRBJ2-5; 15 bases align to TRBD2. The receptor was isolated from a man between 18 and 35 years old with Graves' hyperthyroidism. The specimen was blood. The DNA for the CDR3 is TGTGCCAGCATTGGACTAGCGGGGGGGTCGGAGACCCAGTACTTC. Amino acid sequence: CASIGLAGGSETQYF.